The following is a T cell receptor (beta chain) sequence with its context. Its cognate antigen has yet to be identified. There are no base qualities to consult, and no much larger clone falls within one base. The CDR3 regions of human TCRbeta chains were analyzed by immunosequencing. The original pipeline was this. Repertoire TCRs were matched against a reference library of SARS-CoV-2-specific TCRs generated with the MIRA antigen-specificity platform. Breadth was defined as the fraction of unique TCRs that were SARS-CoV-2-associated. Depth was defined as the fraction of total T cells that were SARS-CoV-2-associated. Using the MIRA data, each spike-specific TCR was mapped to the spike region that the TCR reacts to and placed in a CD4 or CD8 class. Log10-transformed breadth and depth values were compared by one-way ANOVA with Sidak's multiple comparisons tests. The table comes from immuneACCESS by way of TCRdb, which keeps in-frame sequences with V and J called. Part of the clones is missing from these tables; in studies checked, under half for an unresolved V gene and the rest for unknown reasons. The D gene and trimming were derived from the DNA, and the V and J assignments and clone size from that table. The sample table shows 75,000 to 100,000 clones, and 90% are seen once. Clones ranked in the top ten supply roughly 26% of the sample.

Spanning cysteine to phenylalanine, the CDR3 consists of 19 amino acids. Solely the CDR3 DNA is kept, with 57 bases framed from the first base. This entry belongs to a study of T cell responses to AZD1222 COVID-19 vaccine (dated by TCRdb to the early 2020s). Concerning the study at large: AZD1222 recipients given second doses at about 4 weeks or at about 12 weeks were pooled, since spike-specific TCR depth and breadth were not found to differ between the two schedules. A total of 230 to 250 trial participants underwent TCR sequencing, of whom some 210 received two doses of AZD1222 and about 25 received two doses of the MenACWY control vaccine. Trial participants were enrolled into age subgroups of 18-55, 56-69 and 70-plus years, which contained 148, 28 and 57 TCR-sequenced participants, respectively. Results the study describes overall, beyond this receptor: Most participants were white British and females outnumbered males, and the authors suggested that clonal diversity may have been underestimated. After two AZD1222 doses, both the breadth and the depth of spike-specific TCRs were significantly higher than at day 0 and than in MenACWY recipients. Because no samples from the day 14 peak response were available, repertoires could be characterized only after the peak T cell response. The 56-69-year group was small, and its depth increase did not reach significance, likely because of low power. Epitopes outside the regions mutated in the B.1.351 and B.1.1.7 variants were reportedly recognized by nearly half of the unique spike-specific TCRs. The vaccine-associated CD4 TCRs covered the entire spike protein, and the dominant responses fell in regions 160-218 and 743-854. Only 5 to 7 AZD1222 recipients were SARS-CoV-2 seropositive at baseline, limiting conclusions about previously exposed vaccinees.

The time point label, read with the paper, signifies: baseline before first vaccination. Samples from vaccinated people were obtained from the UK trials COV001 and COV002, which included a single-blind randomized controlled phase 2/3 trial of AZD1222 (ChAdOx1 nCoV-19) in healthy adults. Trial participant PBMC samples were collected at day 0 and day 28 after the second dose for TCRbeta chain sequencing. This specimen consisted of peripheral blood, obtained on day 0 of AZD1222 vaccination. The chain is made from TRBV21-1 and TRBJ2-7; TRBD1, the table's D call, was not compared with the DNA. TRBV21-1 is a documented pseudogene. The receptor was isolated from an adult in good health. The DNA sequence is as follows: TGTGCCAGCAGCTCACACTCCAAAAGCAGCAGGGGGGCCTCCTACGAGCAGTACTTC. Its translation reads: CASSSHSKSSRGASYEQYF.